These 29 T cell receptor beta chains originate from one sample sequenced in a study of shared clonotypes between healthy human individuals. Sequencing was performed with immunoSEQ multiplex PCR; in TCRdb, only in-frame clones are kept and a portion is missing. The sample lists 550,000 to 850,000 clones, 72% occurring once. The sequenced sample was memory CD4+ T cells sorted from blood. Stated subset: CD45RA-negative fraction. Source of these receptors: a woman under 40 in good health.

Concerning this clone itself: The sample carries other DNA sequences with the same CDR3. The chain combines TRBV29-1 with TRBJ1-2; D uncertain. The CDR3 sequence is 12 residues long. V was pared by 1 base and J by 5 bases, with 8 bases between. The germline V gene has CDR1 SQVTM and CDR2 ANQGSEA. CDR3 loop: CSVEAGPYGYTF. The CDR3 DNA reads TGCAGCGTTGAAGCAGGTCCGTATGGCTACACCTTC.

The chain employs TRBV7-9 and TRBJ1-1, with D unresolved. V was trimmed by 1 base and J by 0 bases, leaving 6 bases between them. This CDR3 is built from 14 residues. The germline V gene has CDR1 SEHNR and CDR2 FQNEAQ (reference sequence). Here the CDR3 DNA reads TGTGCCAGCAGCTTAGATGGGATGAACACTGAAGCTTTCTTT. Protein: CASSLDGMNTEAFF.

The V and J genes are TRBV23-1 and TRBJ2-6, with TRBD1 matching 8 bases. TRBV23-1 is annotated as an ORF whose role is uncertain. With V trimmed by 3 bases and J by 3 bases, 10 bases remained unmatched. The CDR3 runs 18 residues. CDR3 loop: CASSQADRGSLGANVLTF. Here the CDR3 DNA reads TGCGCCAGCAGTCAGGCAGACAGGGGATCTCTTGGGGCCAACGTCCTGACTTTC.

The rearrangement joins TRBV5-5 to TRBJ2-3; TRBD2 matches 10 bases. CDR1 and CDR2 (germline): SGHKS, YYEKEE (reference sequence). J was trimmed by 6 bases and V by 4 bases; bases with no gene match: 8. The CDR3 runs to 15 residues. As DNA, the CDR3 is TGTGCCAGCAGCCTAAGGACTAGCGGAACTGATACGCAGTATTTT. It is translated as CASSLRTSGTDTQYF.

This clone was seen only a few times. This chain links TRBV7-9 with TRBJ2-5, with 7 bases fitting TRBD1. Germline V gene data show CDR1 as SEHNR and CDR2 as FQNEAQ (reference sequence). After removal of 7 bases from V and 4 bases from J, the junction contained 12 bases not matched to a gene. The CDR3 is 15 amino acids. The CDR3 spells CASILTSGTVETQYF. In nucleotides, the CDR3 is TGTGCCAGCATTCTAACGTCCGGGACAGTAGAGACCCAGTACTTC.

The CDR3 spells CASSAGTSPYNEQFF. CDR3 DNA: TGTGCCAGTAGTGCCGGGACTAGTCCCTACAATGAGCAGTTCTTC. The V call is TRBV19, the J call TRBJ2-1, with 8 nucleotides matching TRBD2. This CDR3 comprises 15 residues. CDR1 LNHDA and CDR2 SQIVND come from the germline V gene (reference sequence). V shed 5 bases, J shed 2 bases, and the junction held 5 bases outside the gene matches.

As for this clone: A far larger clone is one base from this, pointing to a likely read error. V gene TRBV28 combines with J gene TRBJ2-3; D call uncertain. The CDR3 extends over 11 amino acids. V lost 3 bases, J lost 2 bases, and 0 bases lay in between. CDR1 is MDHEN and CDR2 is SYDVKM in the germline V gene. DNA of the CDR3: TGTGCCAGCAGTTTCACAGATACGCAGTATTTT. Protein product: CASSFTDTQYF.

The gene calls are TRBV27 and TRBJ2-7, with 8 positions matching TRBD2. Germline V gives CDR1 MNHEY, CDR2 SMNVEV (reference sequence). Unmatched junction bases numbered 7, after V lost 6 bases and J lost 0 bases. The length of the CDR3 is 15 residues. The CDR3 here is CASRLLAVSSYEQYF. In DNA form, the CDR3 reads TGTGCCAGCAGGCTACTAGCGGTGAGCTCCTACGAGCAGTACTTC.

This chain links TRBV28 with TRBJ2-7; 9 bases align to TRBD2. V shed 5 bases and J 4 bases; nucleotides not matched to a gene: 9. CDR3 length equals 15 residues. Germline values: CDR1 MDHEN, CDR2 SYDVKM. The CDR3 DNA reads as TGTGCCAGCAGTCCCGTGGCGGGAGGGAGATACGAGCAGTACTTC. Protein: CASSPVAGGRYEQYF. The full variable domain, in which reference TRBV28 and TRBJ2-7 provide the parts outside the CDR3, is DVKVTQSSRYLVKRTGEKVFLECVQDMDHENMFWYRQDPGLGLRLIYFSYDVKMKEKGDIPEGYSVSREKKERFSLILESASTNQTSMYLCASSPVAGGRYEQYFGPGTRLTVT.

The chain combines TRBV6-5 with TRBJ1-2; weak D call: TRBD1 (6 bases). Trimming pared 2 bases from V and 2 bases from J, leaving 9 bases between. Germline loops: CDR1 MNHEY, CDR2 SVGAGI. CDR3 length equals 14 residues. The CDR3: CASSYRRGNYGYTF. Written as DNA, the CDR3 is TGTGCCAGCAGTTACCGCAGGGGAAACTATGGCTACACCTTC.

The chain combines TRBV19 with TRBJ1-1, with D hard to call. The germline CDR1 and CDR2 sequences are LNHDA and SQIVND (reference sequence). V was clipped by 4 bases and J by 0 bases, with 9 bases between them. The CDR3 consists of 14 residues. DNA of the CDR3: TGTGCCAGTAGTAGAGAACGCTTGAACACTGAAGCTTTCTTT. Amino acid sequence: CASSRERLNTEAFF.

The rearrangement joins TRBV14 to TRBJ2-1; TRBD2 agrees at 11 bases. CDR1 and CDR2 (germline): SGHDN, FVKESK. J lost 16 bases, V lost 3 bases, and 17 bases had no gene match. This CDR3 region has 16 residues. The CDR3 DNA reads TGTGCCAGCAGCCAGACATCCGGGACTAGCGGAAGAGGTCACTTCTTC. It translates to CASSQTSGTSGRGHFF.

The chain carries TRBV27 and TRBJ2-5, with D unclear. Trimming removed 3 bases from V and 5 bases from J, with 13 bases in between. Germline assignment: CDR1 MNHEY and CDR2 SMNVEV (reference sequence). This CDR3 comprises 14 residues. The CDR3 region has the DNA TGTGCCAGCAGTTTCGCCGATGGTAGTGAGACCCAGTACTTC. Translating it yields CASSFADGSETQYF.

This clone was detected a few times. The gene calls are TRBV15 and TRBJ2-7, with D perhaps matching TRBD1 or TRBD2 (5 bases each). This CDR3 contains 15 residues. Between the trimmed V and J ends, which lost 5 bases and 6 bases, there was a span of 20 bases. Looked up from germline, CDR1 is LNHNV and CDR2 is YYDKDF (reference sequence). The CDR3, as DNA: TGTGCCACCAGCTACATGCAGGGAGCGAGGTTCGAGCAGTACTTC. Protein: CATSYMQGARFEQYF.

V is TRBV5-4 and J is TRBJ2-7, with 11 nucleotides matching TRBD2. With V trimmed by 0 bases and J by 2 bases, 7 bases remained unmatched. This CDR3 is 17 amino acids long. CDR1 and CDR2 (germline): SGHNT, YYREEE (reference sequence). As DNA, the CDR3 is TGTGCCAGCAGCTTGGCTTTGACTAGCGGGATTACCTACGAGCAGTACTTC. It is translated as CASSLALTSGITYEQYF. Full variable domain (remainder filled in from reference TRBV5-4 and TRBJ2-7): ETGVTQSPTHLIKTRGQQVTLRCSSQSGHNTVSWYQQALGQGPQFIFQYYREEENGRGNFPPRFSGLQFPNYSSELNVNALELDDSALYLCASSLALTSGITYEQYFGPGTRLTVT.

The chain is built from TRBV6-6 and TRBJ1-1, with TRBD1 identical over 9 bases. Germline CDR1 reads MNHNY; CDR2 reads SVGAGI (reference sequence). Trimming at V came to 7 bases and at J to 10 bases, leaving 16 bases not matched to a gene. CDR3 size: 15 residues. CDR3 sequence: CASTSGQGIKVGAFF. DNA of the CDR3: TGTGCCAGCACCTCCGGACAGGGGATTAAAGTAGGAGCTTTCTTT.

This clone has a single count. CDR3 bases: TGCGCCAGCAGCCAAGTGGTAGCGGGAGTGGTAGAAGAGACCCAGTACTTC. This sequence encodes CASSQVVAGVVEETQYF. V usage is TRBV4-1 and J usage is TRBJ2-5; TRBD2 aligns across 9 bases. The CDR3 covers 17 residues. The junction had 9 bases not matched to a gene; V was cut back by 1 base and J by 3 bases. The germline V gene has CDR1 MGHRA and CDR2 YSYEKL.

The chain links TRBV28 to TRBJ1-5; D call uncertain. The V gene's germline CDR1 is MDHEN and CDR2 SYDVKM. This CDR3 spans 16 amino acids. V was shortened by 5 bases and J by 2 bases, with 16 bases between the two germline ends. In DNA, the CDR3 is TGTGCCAGCAGTCGGCACCCATCGGGAGGCAATCAGCCCCAGCATTTT. Amino acids: CASSRHPSGGNQPQHF.

A remark on this clone: Other DNA sequences in this specimen translate into the identical CDR3. The rearrangement uses TRBV18 and TRBJ1-4, with 9 positions matching TRBD1. V dropped 3 bases and J dropped 8; count of bases not matched to a gene: 4. This CDR3 region has 14 residues. Germline values: CDR1 KGHSH, CDR2 LQKENI. The CDR3 region has the DNA TGTGCCAGCTCACCGGGACAGGGTACGGAAAAACTGTTTTTT. Protein product: CASSPGQGTEKLFF.

A few counts support this clone. V usage is TRBV9 and J usage is TRBJ2-1; D could derive from TRBD1 or TRBD2 (5 bases each). Trimming took 0 bases from V and 0 from J, leaving 10 bases between them. This CDR3 is 16 amino acids long. CDR1 is SGDLS, CDR2 YYNGEE, per germline. CDR3 residues: CASSVGGKSSYNEQFF. CDR3 bases: TGTGCCAGCAGCGTAGGGGGGAAAAGCTCCTACAATGAGCAGTTCTTC. The full variable domain, with the rest looked up from reference TRBV9 and TRBJ2-1, is DSGVTQTPKHLITATGQRVTLRCSPRSGDLSVYWYQQSLDQGLQFLIQYYNGEERAKGNILERFSAQQFPDLHSELNLSSLELGDSALYFCASSVGGKSSYNEQFFGPGTRLTVL.

This rearrangement joins TRBV25-1 to TRBJ1-1, with D perhaps matching TRBD1 (6 bases). The germline V gene encodes CDR1 MGHDK and CDR2 SYGVNS. This CDR3 is built from 12 residues. The V end lost 7 bases, the J end lost 6 bases, and 12 bases lay between the germline ends. CDR3 sequence reads: CASTRGAAEAFF. As DNA, the CDR3 is TGTGCCAGCACCAGGGGCGCCGCTGAAGCTTTCTTT.

This chain links TRBV5-1 with TRBJ2-7, with D possibly matching TRBD2 (5 bases). The CDR3 has 14 amino acids. CDR1 is SGHRS, CDR2 YFSETQ, per germline. Trimming stripped 1 base from V and 2 bases from J, with 10 bases between. CDR3 DNA sequence: TGCGCCAGCAGCTTGTCGCCCGGGACCTACGAGCAGTACTTC. This codes for CASSLSPGTYEQYF.

Only a few counts were recorded for this clone. The DNA of the CDR3 is TGCGCCAGCACTTTAGCGGGAGGTCACTTAATCTCCTACGAGCAGTACTTC. Translated, it gives CASTLAGGHLISYEQYF. The rearrangement joins TRBV10-1 to TRBJ2-7; 10 bases agree with TRBD2. J lost 0 bases, V lost 7 bases, and 12 bases had no gene match. CDR1 is WNHNN and CDR2 is SYGVQD in the germline V gene (reference sequence). CDR3 length equals 17 residues.

The rearrangement joins TRBV18 to TRBJ2-2; the D gene is possibly TRBD2 (5 bases). CDR1 and CDR2 (germline): KGHSH, LQKENI. The CDR3 totals 14 residues. Trimming took 2 bases from V and 7 from J, leaving 11 bases between them. The CDR3 DNA follows: TGTGCCAGCTCACCAAGGACGGCGGGCGGGGAGCTGTTTTTT. Translated, it gives CASSPRTAGGELFF.

This chain connects TRBV7-6 to TRBJ2-6; D gene uncertain. V lost 1 base to trimming and J lost 0 bases, with 7 bases between them. This CDR3 region has 16 residues. Germline CDR1 reads SGHVS; CDR2 reads FNYEAQ. This chain's CDR3 is CASSLDALSGANVLTF. The CDR3 nucleotides read TGTGCCAGCAGCTTAGATGCCCTCTCTGGGGCCAACGTCCTGACTTTC.

V gene TRBV18 combines with J gene TRBJ2-3, with D unresolved. V lost 6 bases and J 0 bases, leaving 25 bases between the germline ends. The CDR3 runs to 19 residues. Germline V gene data show CDR1 as KGHSH and CDR2 as LQKENI. The CDR3 coding sequence is TGTGCCAGCTCTCGCCGCGACGGGCAAGTGGTTGCTAGCACAGATACGCAGTATTTT. This encodes CASSRRDGQVVASTDTQYF.

The chain employs TRBV18 and TRBJ2-7; the D is unclear. Germline V gene data show CDR1 as KGHSH and CDR2 as LQKENI. The CDR3 spans 13 residues. V was trimmed by 1 base and J by 4 bases, leaving 8 bases between them. The CDR3 nucleotides are TGTGCCAGCTCACCACAGGACCGTTACGAGCAGTACTTC. The encoded protein is CASSPQDRYEQYF.

This clone came up a few times. The chain combines TRBV27 with TRBJ2-3, with 9 nucleotides matching TRBD1. The CDR3 contains 15 residues. The V and J ends lost 5 bases and 2 bases, in that order; junction bases with no gene match: 5. Per the germline V gene, CDR1 is MNHEY and CDR2 is SMNVEV (reference sequence). The CDR3, as DNA: TGTGCCAGCAGTCCCGGGACAGGGTACACAGATACGCAGTATTTT. This codes for CASSPGTGYTDTQYF.

This clone was observed a handful of times. The chain joins TRBV6-4 to TRBJ2-3, with D perhaps being TRBD1 or TRBD2 (5 bases each). Per the germline V gene, CDR1 is MRHNA and CDR2 is SNTAGT. This CDR3 has 14 amino acids. The V end lost 4 bases, the J end lost 0 bases, and 8 bases lay between the germline ends. CDR3 in DNA: TGTGCCAGCAGTGTTGGGGACAGCACAGATACGCAGTATTTT. Translated: CASSVGDSTDTQYF.